This record looks at one T cell receptor (beta chain) sequence and its context. Its antigen is not yet known. The record has no base qualities; no much larger clone is one base away. Participants in the prospective study were aged roughly 18 to 100 years, lived in about two dozen United States geographic areas, and enrolled through a virtual design. In the prospective study, participants were assigned to cohorts based on the clinical history participants reported in a screening survey and a study questionnaire. Recovered participants in ImmuneRACE Cohort 3 were defined by two consecutive negative NP/OP PCR tests, clearance by a healthcare professional, or resolution of symptoms. In the prospective study, mobile phlebotomists collected whole blood, serum and a nasopharyngeal or oropharyngeal swab from each participant. Participants in the prospective study had the option to provide additional blood draws and questionnaires over a 2-month period. Prospective study blood samples were shipped either frozen or at room temperature before DNA extraction.

These data belong to a study of blood T cell repertoires in COVID-19 (dated by TCRdb to 2019 to 2021). About the investigation overall: The collaborator samples originated in the United States, Italy and Spain and spanned the acute and convalescent phases of COVID-19. The sample metadata nearly always contained a de-identified subject ID, COVID-19 status, age in years and sex. The dataset comprised deeply sampled blood TCRbeta repertoires from subjects exposed to, actively infected with, or recovered from COVID-19. The samples were drawn from two sources: the first 160 participants of the ongoing ImmuneRACE study, and 1,200 or so subjects contributed by 6 global collaborators. Where available, HLA class I and class II types were obtained from metadata supplied by the sample provider rather than from assay-based typing. The prospective study material was composed of cDNA or gDNA derived from T cells, B-cell-depleted T cells, or PBMCs. The repertoires were made available in a free public database intended to serve as a resource for research on the immune response to SARS-CoV-2.

TCRbeta CDR3 regions were amplified from genomic DNA by means of the immunoSEQ Assay, a bias-controlled multiplex PCR. From the authors' description of their analysis: The number of nucleated cells in each sample was estimated by amplification of reference gene primers within the assay. To quantify the absolute abundance of each unique TCRbeta CDR3 rearrangement, sequence reads were collapsed and filtered. For each sample, productive Simpson clonality was calculated as the square root of Simpson's diversity index over productive rearrangements. The source is immuneACCESS, and TCRdb retained only in-frame sequences with V and J called. Part of the clones is not carried over; for the studies checked, unresolved V genes explain less than half of this, and the remainder is unexplained. That table supplies the V and J calls and clone size; D and trimming were determined from the DNA. The table for this sample lists under 300,000 clones; 75% to 95% of them were counted only once. The ten top clones hold 1.5% to 2% of the sample.

Study-wide findings and limitations: Clinical and demographic metadata were provided uncurated, with the amount varying by source and participant.

V drops 8 bases and J drops 6 bases, leaving 13 bases in between. CDR1 and CDR2 (MGHDK, SYGVNS) derive from the germline V gene. The CDR3 numbers 12 residues from cysteine through phenylalanine. Here the CDR3 DNA is all that survives: 36 bases in frame from base 1. The sequence was collected from a woman aged 18-29 years who had recovered from COVID-19. The chain joins TRBV25-1 to TRBJ1-1, with the D gene uncertain. Sample: PBMCs or T cells enriched from blood (not recorded which). The sequence in DNA is TGTGCCAGCCAGTACGGGGTTGCTGAAGCTTTCTTT. Translated, it reads CASQYGVAEAFF.